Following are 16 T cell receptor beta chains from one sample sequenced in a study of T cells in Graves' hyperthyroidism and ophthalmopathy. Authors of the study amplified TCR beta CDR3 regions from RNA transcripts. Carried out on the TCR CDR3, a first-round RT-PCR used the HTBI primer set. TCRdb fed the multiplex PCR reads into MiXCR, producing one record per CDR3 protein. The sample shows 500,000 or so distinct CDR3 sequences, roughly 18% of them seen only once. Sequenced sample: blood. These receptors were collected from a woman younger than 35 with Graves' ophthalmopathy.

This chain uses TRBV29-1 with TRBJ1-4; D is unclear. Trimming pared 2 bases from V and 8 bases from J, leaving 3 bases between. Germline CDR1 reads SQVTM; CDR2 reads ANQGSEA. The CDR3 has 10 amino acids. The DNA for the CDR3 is TGCAGCGTTGAAAGGGAAAAACTGTTTTTT. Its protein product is CSVEREKLFF.

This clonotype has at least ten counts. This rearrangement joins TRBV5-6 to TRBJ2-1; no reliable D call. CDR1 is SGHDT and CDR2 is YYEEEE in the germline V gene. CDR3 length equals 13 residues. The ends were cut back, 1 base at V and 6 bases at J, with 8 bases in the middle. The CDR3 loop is CASSLSISNEQFF. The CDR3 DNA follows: TGTGCCAGCAGCTTGAGTATCTCCAATGAGCAGTTCTTC.

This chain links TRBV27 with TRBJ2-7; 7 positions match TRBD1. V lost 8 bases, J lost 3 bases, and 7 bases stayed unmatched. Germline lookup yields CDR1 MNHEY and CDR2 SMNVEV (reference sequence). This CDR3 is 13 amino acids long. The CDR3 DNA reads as TGTGCCAGCGGGACAGAGCTAAACTACGAGCAGTACTTC. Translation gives CASGTELNYEQYF.

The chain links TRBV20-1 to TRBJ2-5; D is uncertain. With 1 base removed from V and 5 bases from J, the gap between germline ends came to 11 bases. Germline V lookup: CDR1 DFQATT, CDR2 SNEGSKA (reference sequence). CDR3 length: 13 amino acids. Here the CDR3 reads CSARVWGRETQYF. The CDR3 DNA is TGCAGTGCTAGAGTTTGGGGTCGGGAGACCCAGTACTTC.

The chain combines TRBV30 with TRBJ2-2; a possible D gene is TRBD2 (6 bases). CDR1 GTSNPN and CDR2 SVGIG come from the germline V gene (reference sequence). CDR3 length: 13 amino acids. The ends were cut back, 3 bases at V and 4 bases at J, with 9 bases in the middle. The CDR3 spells CAWSWGVTGELFF. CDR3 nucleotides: TGTGCCTGGAGCTGGGGGGTCACCGGGGAGCTGTTTTTT.

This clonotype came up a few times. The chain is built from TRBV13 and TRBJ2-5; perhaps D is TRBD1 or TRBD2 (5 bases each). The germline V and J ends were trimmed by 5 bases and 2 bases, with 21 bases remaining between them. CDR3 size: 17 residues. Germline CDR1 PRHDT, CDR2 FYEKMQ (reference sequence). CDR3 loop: CASSQAPSGDGQETQYF. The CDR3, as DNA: TGTGCCAGCAGCCAAGCCCCGTCCGGGGACGGGCAAGAGACCCAGTACTTC.

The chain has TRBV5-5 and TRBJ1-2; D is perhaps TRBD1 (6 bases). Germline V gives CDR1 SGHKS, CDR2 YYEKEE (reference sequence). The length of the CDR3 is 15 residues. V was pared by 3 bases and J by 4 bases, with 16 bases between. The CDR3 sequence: CASSWNVEDSYGYTF. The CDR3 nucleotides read TGTGCCAGCAGCTGGAACGTAGAGGACAGCTATGGCTACACCTTC.

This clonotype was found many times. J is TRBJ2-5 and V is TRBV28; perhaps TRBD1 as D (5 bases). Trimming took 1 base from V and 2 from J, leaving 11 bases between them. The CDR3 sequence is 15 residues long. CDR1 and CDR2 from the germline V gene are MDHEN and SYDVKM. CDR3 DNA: TGTGCCAGCAGTTTATATACCAGGGTTCAAGAGACCCAGTACTTC. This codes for CASSLYTRVQETQYF.

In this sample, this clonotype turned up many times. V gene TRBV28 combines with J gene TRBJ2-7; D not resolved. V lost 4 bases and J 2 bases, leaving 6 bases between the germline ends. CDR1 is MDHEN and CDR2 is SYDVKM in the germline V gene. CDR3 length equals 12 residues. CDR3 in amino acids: CASSSRAYEQYF. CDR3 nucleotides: TGTGCCAGCAGTTCCCGAGCCTACGAGCAGTACTTC. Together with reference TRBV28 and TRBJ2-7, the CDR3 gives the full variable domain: DVKVTQSSRYLVKRTGEKVFLECVQDMDHENMFWYRQDPGLGLRLIYFSYDVKMKEKGDIPEGYSVSREKKERFSLILESASTNQTSMYLCASSSRAYEQYFGPGTRLTVT.

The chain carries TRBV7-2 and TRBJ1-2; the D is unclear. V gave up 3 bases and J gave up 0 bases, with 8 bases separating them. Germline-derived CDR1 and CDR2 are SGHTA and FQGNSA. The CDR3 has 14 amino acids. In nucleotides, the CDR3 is TGTGCCAGCAGCTTCGCAGGAGCTAACTATGGCTACACCTTC. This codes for CASSFAGANYGYTF.

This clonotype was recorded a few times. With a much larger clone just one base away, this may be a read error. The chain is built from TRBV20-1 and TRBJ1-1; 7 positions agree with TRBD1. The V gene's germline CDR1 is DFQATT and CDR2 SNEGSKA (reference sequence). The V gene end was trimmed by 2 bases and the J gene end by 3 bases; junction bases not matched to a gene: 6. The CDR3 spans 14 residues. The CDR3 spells CSARPGTADTEAFF. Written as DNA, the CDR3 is TGCAGTGCTAGACCCGGGACAGCGGACACTGAAGCTTTCTTT.

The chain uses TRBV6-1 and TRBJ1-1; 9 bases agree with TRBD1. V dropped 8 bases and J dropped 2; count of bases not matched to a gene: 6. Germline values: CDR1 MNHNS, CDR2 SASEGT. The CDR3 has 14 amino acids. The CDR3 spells CASESDRGNTEAFF. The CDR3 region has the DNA TGTGCCAGCGAATCGGACAGGGGAAACACTGAAGCTTTCTTT.

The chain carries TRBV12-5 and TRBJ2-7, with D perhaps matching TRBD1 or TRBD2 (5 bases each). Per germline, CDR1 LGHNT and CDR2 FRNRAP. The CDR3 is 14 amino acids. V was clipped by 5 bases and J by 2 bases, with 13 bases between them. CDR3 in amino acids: CASGRRDRPYEQYF. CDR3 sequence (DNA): TGTGCTAGTGGTAGAAGGGACCGACCCTACGAGCAGTACTTC.

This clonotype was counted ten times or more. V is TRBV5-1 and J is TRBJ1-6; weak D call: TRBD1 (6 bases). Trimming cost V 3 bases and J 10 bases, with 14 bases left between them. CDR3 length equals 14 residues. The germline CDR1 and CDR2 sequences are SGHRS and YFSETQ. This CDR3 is CASSWQGIGSPLHF. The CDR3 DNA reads TGCGCCAGCAGCTGGCAGGGGATAGGGTCACCCCTCCACTTT.

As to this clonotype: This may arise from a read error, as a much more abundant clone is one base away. CDR3 loop: CASSAVVRRRIQYF. The CDR3 DNA follows: TGTGCCAGCAGCGCAGTTGTGAGGAGGAGGATTCAGTACTTC. J is TRBJ2-4 and V is TRBV11-2; possible D gene TRBD2, 5 bases. Germline CDR1 and CDR2: SGHAT and FQNNGV. CDR3 size: 14 residues. V was clipped by 5 bases and J by 10 bases, with 18 bases between them.

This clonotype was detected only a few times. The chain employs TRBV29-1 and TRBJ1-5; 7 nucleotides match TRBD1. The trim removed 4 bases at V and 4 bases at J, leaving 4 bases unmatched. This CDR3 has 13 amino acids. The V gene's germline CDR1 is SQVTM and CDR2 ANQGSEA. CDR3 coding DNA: TGCAGCGTTGCCGGGACAGCTAATCAGCCCCAGCATTTT. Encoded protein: CSVAGTANQPQHF. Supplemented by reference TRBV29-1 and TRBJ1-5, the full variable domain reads SAVISQKPSRDICQRGTSLTIQCQVDSQVTMMFWYRQQPGQSLTLIATANQGSEATYESGFVIDKFPISRPNLTFSTLTVSNMSPEDSSIYLCSVAGTANQPQHFGDGTRLSIL.